This T cell receptor beta chain originates from a study of blood T cell repertoires in COVID-19. Across the whole study: There were acute and convalescent COVID-19 samples, and they came from the United States, Italy and Spain. In each case, the material was cDNA or gDNA derived from T cells, B-cell-depleted T cells, or PBMCs.

V lost 5 bases to trimming and J lost 0 bases, with 8 bases between them. Germline loops: CDR1 SEHNR, CDR2 FQNEAQ (reference sequence). The CDR3 spans 15 residues. Authors' data handling: Counts of nucleated cells, estimated from reference gene primer amplification, were obtained. Here immunoSEQ multiplex PCR was the method, and the copy in TCRdb shows in-frame clones only, minus some. V, J and clone size are taken as reported in that table, and D and trimming were inferred from the DNA itself. Altogether fewer than 150,000 clones are present, about 88% being singletons, with the ten largest covering 5% to 6%.

The source is a human donor in a cohort sampled during active COVID-19. The rearrangement joins TRBV7-9 to TRBJ2-6; a weak D match, TRBD2 (5 bases). Input material: peripheral blood. The CDR3 nucleotides are TGTGCCAGCAGCCAAGACTACTCTGGGGCCAACGTCCTGACTTTC. Protein: CASSQDYSGANVLTF.